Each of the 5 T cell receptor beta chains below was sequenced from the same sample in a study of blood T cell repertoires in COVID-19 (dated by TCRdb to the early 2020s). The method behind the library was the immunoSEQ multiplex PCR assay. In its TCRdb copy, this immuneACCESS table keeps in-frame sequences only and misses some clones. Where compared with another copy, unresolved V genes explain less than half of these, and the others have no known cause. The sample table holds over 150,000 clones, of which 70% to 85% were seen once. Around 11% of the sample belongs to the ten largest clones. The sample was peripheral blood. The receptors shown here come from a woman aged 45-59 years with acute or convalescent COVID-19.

CDR3 in DNA: TGTGCCAGCAGTTTCGGTCTCTACGAGCAGTACTTC. As protein: CASSFGLYEQYF. V usage is TRBV12-3 or TRBV12-4 and J usage is TRBJ2-7; D is unclear. The CDR3 runs 12 residues. Between the trimmed V and J ends, which lost 3 bases and 3 bases, there was a span of 6 bases.

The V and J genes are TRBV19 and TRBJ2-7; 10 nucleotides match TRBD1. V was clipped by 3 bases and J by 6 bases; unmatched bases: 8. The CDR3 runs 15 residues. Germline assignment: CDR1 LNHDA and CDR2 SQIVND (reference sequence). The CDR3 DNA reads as TGTGCCAGTAGTATCCCAGGGACAGGGGCAGGCGAGCAGTACTTC. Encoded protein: CASSIPGTGAGEQYF.

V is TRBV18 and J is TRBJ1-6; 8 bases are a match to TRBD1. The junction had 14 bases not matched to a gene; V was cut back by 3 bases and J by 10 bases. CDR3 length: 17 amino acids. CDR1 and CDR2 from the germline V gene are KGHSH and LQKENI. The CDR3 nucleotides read TGTGCCAGCTCACCTCTAAGTCCAGGGGGCAACGGATCACCCCTCCACTTT. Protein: CASSPLSPGGNGSPLHF.

The CDR3 DNA is TGTGCCAGCAGCCTCCGGGACTCCAGCAATGAGCAGTTCTTC. The encoded protein is CASSLRDSSNEQFF. The chain employs TRBV2 and TRBJ2-1, with D possibly matching TRBD2 (6 bases). Germline V gene data show CDR1 as SNHLY and CDR2 as FYNNEI. The CDR3 covers 14 residues. V was trimmed by 6 bases and J by 6 bases, leaving 15 bases between them. Full variable domain (remainder filled in from reference TRBV2 and TRBJ2-1): EPEVTQTPSHQVTQMGQEVILRCVPISNHLYFYWYRQILGQKVEFLVSFYNNEISEKSEIFDDQFSVERPDGSNFTLKIRSTKLEDSAMYFCASSLRDSSNEQFFGPGTRLTVL.

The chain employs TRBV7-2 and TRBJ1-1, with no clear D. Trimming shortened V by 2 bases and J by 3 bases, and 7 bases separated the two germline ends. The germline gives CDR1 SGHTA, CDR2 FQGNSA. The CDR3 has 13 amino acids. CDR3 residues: CASSLTRDTEAFF. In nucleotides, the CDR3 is TGTGCCAGCAGCTTAACGAGGGACACTGAAGCTTTCTTT. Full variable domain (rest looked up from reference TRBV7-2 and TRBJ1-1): GAGVSQSPSNKVTEKGKDVELRCDPISGHTALYWYRQSLGQGLEFLIYFQGNSAPDKSGLPSDRFSAERTGGSVSTLTIQRTQQEDSAVYLCASSLTRDTEAFFGQGTRLTVV.